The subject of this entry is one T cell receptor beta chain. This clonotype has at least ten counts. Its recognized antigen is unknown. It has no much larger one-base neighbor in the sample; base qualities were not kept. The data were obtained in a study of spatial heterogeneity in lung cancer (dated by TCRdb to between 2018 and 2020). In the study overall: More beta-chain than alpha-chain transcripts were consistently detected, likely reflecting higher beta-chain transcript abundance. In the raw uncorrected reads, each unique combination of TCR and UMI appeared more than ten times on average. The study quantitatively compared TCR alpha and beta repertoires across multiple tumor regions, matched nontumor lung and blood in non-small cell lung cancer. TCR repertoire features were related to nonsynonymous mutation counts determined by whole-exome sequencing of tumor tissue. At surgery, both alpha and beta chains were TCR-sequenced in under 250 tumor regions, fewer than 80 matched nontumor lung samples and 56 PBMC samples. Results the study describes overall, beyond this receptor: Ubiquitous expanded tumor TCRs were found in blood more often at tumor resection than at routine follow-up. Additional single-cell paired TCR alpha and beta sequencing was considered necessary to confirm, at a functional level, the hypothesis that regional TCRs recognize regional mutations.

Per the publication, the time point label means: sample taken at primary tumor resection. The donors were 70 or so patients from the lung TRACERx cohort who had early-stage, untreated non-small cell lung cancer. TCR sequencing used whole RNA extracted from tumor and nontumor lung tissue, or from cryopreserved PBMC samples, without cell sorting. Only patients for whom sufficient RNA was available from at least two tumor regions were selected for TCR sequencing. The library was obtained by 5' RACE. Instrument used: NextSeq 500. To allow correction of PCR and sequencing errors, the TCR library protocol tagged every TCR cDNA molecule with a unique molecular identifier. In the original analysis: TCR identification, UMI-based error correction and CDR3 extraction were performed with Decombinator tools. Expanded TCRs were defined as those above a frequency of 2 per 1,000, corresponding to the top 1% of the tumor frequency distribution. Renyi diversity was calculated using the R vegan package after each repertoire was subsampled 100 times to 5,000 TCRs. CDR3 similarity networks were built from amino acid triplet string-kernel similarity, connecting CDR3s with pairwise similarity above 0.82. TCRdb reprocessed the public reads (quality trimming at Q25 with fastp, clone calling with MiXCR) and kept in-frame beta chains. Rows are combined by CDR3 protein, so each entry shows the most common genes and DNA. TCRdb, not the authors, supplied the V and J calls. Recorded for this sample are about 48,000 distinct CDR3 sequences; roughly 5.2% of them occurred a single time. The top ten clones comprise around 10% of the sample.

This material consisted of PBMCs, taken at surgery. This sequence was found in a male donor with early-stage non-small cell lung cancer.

The CDR3 loop reads CASSRDRDGNEQFF. The DNA sequence reads TGTGCCAGTAGCCGGGACAGGGATGGAAACGAGCAGTTCTTC. Here the chain combines TRBV19 and TRBJ2-1, with 9 bases in between that match TRBD1. The germline V gene (reference sequence) supplies CDR1 LNHDA and CDR2 SQIVND. The CDR3 runs 14 residues from the cysteine to the phenylalanine. Left in the record is the CDR3 DNA by itself, 42 bases read in frame from the first base. Relative to germline, V is missing 6 bases and J is missing 10 bases, with 10 bases of the junction outside any gene match.